Below, 20 T cell receptor beta chains from the same sample are listed, as sequenced in a study of CD8 T cells in seronegative destructive rheumatoid arthritis. Libraries were prepared by immunoSEQ multiplex PCR; TCRdb keeps only in-frame clonotypes and omits some of them. The table lists 13,000 or so clones, roughly four fifths of them singletons. The sample taken for sequencing was CD8+ T cells from blood. The receptors derive from a woman aged 30 to 49 with seronegative destructive rheumatoid arthritis.

This clone was observed a handful of times. The chain links TRBV9 to TRBJ1-2, with TRBD1 matching over 8 bases. With 4 bases clipped from V and 6 bases from J, the junction kept 17 bases outside the gene matches. The germline gives CDR1 SGDLS, CDR2 YYNGEE. The CDR3 has 17 amino acids. The CDR3 is CASSPTTGPGGWNGYTF. CDR3 sequence (DNA): TGTGCCAGCAGCCCGACAACTGGGCCAGGGGGCTGGAATGGCTACACCTTC.

The chain has TRBV7-9 and TRBJ2-6; 9 bases fit TRBD1. V lost 6 bases, J lost 2 bases, and 5 bases stayed unmatched. The CDR3 extends over 16 amino acids. In germline, CDR1 is SEHNR, CDR2 FQNEAQ (reference sequence). The CDR3 protein is CASRGQGRAGANVLTF. CDR3 coding DNA: TGTGCCAGCAGGGGACAGGGAAGAGCTGGGGCCAACGTCCTGACTTTC.

This chain joins TRBV15 and TRBJ1-4, with 7 bases lining up with TRBD1. The CDR3 is 15 residues long. Germline V lookup: CDR1 LNHNV, CDR2 YYDKDF (reference sequence). The trim removed 3 bases at V and 3 bases at J, leaving 4 bases unmatched. This CDR3 is CATSREGASNEKLFF. CDR3 DNA: TGTGCCACCAGCAGGGAGGGGGCCTCTAATGAAAAACTGTTTTTT.

This clone turned up a few times. The chain uses TRBV6-1 and TRBJ1-2, with a tentative D call TRBD1 (6 bases). Germline CDR1 reads MNHNS; CDR2 reads SASEGT. V was clipped by 8 bases and J by 1 base, with 14 bases between them. The CDR3 loop spans 14 amino acids. CDR3 sequence reads: CASFLDSNNYGYTF. CDR3 DNA: TGTGCCAGCTTCCTGGACAGTAATAACTATGGCTACACCTTC.

The count of this clone is one. The J gene is TRBJ1-5, the V gene TRBV19; D is uncertain. The CDR3 totals 14 residues. The V gene's germline CDR1 is LNHDA and CDR2 SQIVND (reference sequence). Trimming pared 6 bases from V and 5 bases from J, leaving 14 bases between. In nucleotides, the CDR3 is TGTGCCAGTAGGACGCCAGGATGGGATCAGCCCCAGCATTTT. Translation: CASRTPGWDQPQHF.

The rearrangement links TRBV6-5 to TRBJ2-7; D perhaps matches TRBD2 (5 bases). Per germline, CDR1 MNHEY and CDR2 SVGAGI. Trimming took off 6 bases at V and 2 bases at J, with 11 bases between the two ends. The CDR3 loop spans 13 amino acids. CDR3 amino acids: CASSPLGAYEQYF. CDR3 in DNA: TGTGCCAGCAGCCCTCTGGGAGCCTACGAGCAGTACTTC.

The rearrangement joins TRBV5-4 to TRBJ1-1; D gene ambiguous. CDR1 is SGHNT and CDR2 is YYREEE in the germline V gene (reference sequence). The ends were cut back, 2 bases at V and 4 bases at J, with 6 bases in the middle. This CDR3 is built from 12 residues. The CDR3 region is CASSFGGTEAFF. In DNA form, the CDR3 reads TGTGCCAGCAGCTTTGGCGGCACTGAAGCTTTCTTT. The full variable domain, rest sourced from reference TRBV5-4 and TRBJ1-1, is ETGVTQSPTHLIKTRGQQVTLRCSSQSGHNTVSWYQQALGQGPQFIFQYYREEENGRGNFPPRFSGLQFPNYSSELNVNALELDDSALYLCASSFGGTEAFFGQGTRLTVV.

J is TRBJ2-1 and V is TRBV7-6; 13 nucleotides agree with TRBD2. The CDR3 covers 15 residues. Germline V gene data show CDR1 as SGHVS and CDR2 as FNYEAQ. Trimming took 5 bases from V and 7 from J; bases not matched to a gene: 5. The CDR3 nucleotides read TGTGCCAGCAGCATACTAGCGGGGGGGCAAAATGAGCAGTTCTTC. Amino acid sequence: CASSILAGGQNEQFF.

J is TRBJ2-7 and V is TRBV5-6; 7 bases align to TRBD1. The J segment lost 0 bases and the V segment lost 3 bases, leaving 6 bases of the junction unmatched. This CDR3 region has 15 residues. CDR1 SGHDT and CDR2 YYEEEE come from the germline V gene. CDR3: CASSSWTGRSYEQYF. As DNA, the CDR3 is TGTGCCAGCAGCTCATGGACAGGCCGCTCCTACGAGCAGTACTTC.

This clone was observed a single time. V and J are TRBV2 and TRBJ1-6; D gene uncertain. Per the germline V gene, CDR1 is SNHLY and CDR2 is FYNNEI. V was trimmed by 10 bases and J by 0 bases, leaving 13 bases between them. The CDR3 loop spans 15 amino acids. The DNA for the CDR3 is TGTGCCACACGAGGCCCAAGCTCCTATAATTCACCCCTCCACTTT. Translated, it gives CATRGPSSYNSPLHF.

V gene TRBV5-4 combines with J gene TRBJ2-1; D ambiguous. The CDR3 covers 13 residues. V lost 0 bases to trimming and J lost 9 bases, with 10 bases between them. Germline V gene lookup returns CDR1 SGHNT and CDR2 YYREEE (reference sequence). CDR3 loop: CASSLAMVSEQFF. CDR3 nucleotide sequence: TGTGCCAGCAGCTTGGCCATGGTTAGTGAGCAGTTCTTC.

The gene calls are TRBV6-1 and TRBJ1-2, with D perhaps TRBD1 (6 bases). The V gene lost 2 bases and the J gene lost 5 bases, with 21 bases spanning the gap. The germline V gene encodes CDR1 MNHNS and CDR2 SASEGT. There are 17 residues in the CDR3. CDR3 sequence reads: CASSEFGGAQPIYGYTF. CDR3 nucleotides: TGTGCCAGCAGTGAATTTGGGGGGGCGCAACCTATATATGGCTACACCTTC.

The rearrangement uses TRBV7-9 and TRBJ1-1; D is perhaps TRBD1 (6 bases). The CDR3 runs 14 residues. Trimming stripped 3 bases from V and 7 bases from J, with 15 bases between. Germline V gene lookup returns CDR1 SEHNR and CDR2 FQNEAQ (reference sequence). The CDR3 DNA is TGTGCCAGCAGCTTTAGGTTCGACAGGTTTGAAGCTTTCTTT. It translates to CASSFRFDRFEAFF. The full variable domain, completed using reference TRBV7-9 and TRBJ1-1, is DTGVSQNPRHKITKRGQNVTFRCDPISEHNRLYWYRQTLGQGPEFLTYFQNEAQLEKSRLLSDRFSAERPKGSFSTLEIQRTEQGDSAMYLCASSFRFDRFEAFFGQGTRLTVV.

The chain uses TRBV7-8 and TRBJ1-1; D ambiguous. Germline CDR1 is SGHVS and CDR2 is FQNEAQ. The CDR3 length is 17 residues. Trimming pared 1 base from V and 0 bases from J, leaving 15 bases between. CDR3 loop: CASSLGFSSFMNTEAFF. CDR3 DNA sequence: TGTGCCAGCAGCTTAGGTTTTAGTAGTTTCATGAACACTGAAGCTTTCTTT. Drawing the rest from reference TRBV7-8 and TRBJ1-1, the complete variable domain is GAGVSQSPRYKVAKRGQDVALRCDPISGHVSLFWYQQALGQGPEFLTYFQNEAQLDKSGLPSDRFFAERPEGSVSTLKIQRTQQEDSAVYLCASSLGFSSFMNTEAFFGQGTRLTVV.

The chain couples TRBV7-3 to TRBJ2-1; tentatively, D is TRBD1 (6 bases). The germline CDR1 and CDR2 sequences are SGHTA and FQGTGA. The CDR3 has 16 residues. The V end lost 4 bases, the J end lost 1 base, and 14 bases lay between the germline ends. This CDR3 reads CASSSSGERSYNEQFF. CDR3 in DNA: TGTGCCAGCAGCTCGTCAGGGGAACGGTCCTACAATGAGCAGTTCTTC.

The genes are TRBV5-1 and TRBJ2-3; D remains unclear. The CDR3 consists of 14 residues. Germline V gene sequence: CDR1 SGHRS, CDR2 YFSETQ. V was shortened by 2 bases and J by 0 bases, with 7 bases between the two germline ends. CDR3 in DNA: TGCGCCAGCAGCTTCCGAACTAGCACAGATACGCAGTATTTT. This sequence encodes CASSFRTSTDTQYF.

The chain links TRBV9 to TRBJ2-7; possible D gene TRBD1, 5 bases. The V gene lost 3 bases and the J gene lost 9 bases, with 16 bases spanning the gap. The CDR3 has 13 residues. Germline V gene sequence: CDR1 SGDLS, CDR2 YYNGEE. CDR3 residues: CASSEWTNVRQYF. Written as DNA, the CDR3 is TGTGCCAGCAGCGAATGGACAAACGTCCGGCAGTACTTC.

The rearrangement uses TRBV7-9 and TRBJ1-3, with a tentative D call TRBD1 (5 bases). Trimming cost V 5 bases and J 0 bases, with 11 bases left between them. This CDR3 spans 15 amino acids. Germline V gives CDR1 SEHNR, CDR2 FQNEAQ (reference sequence). The CDR3 DNA reads as TGTGCCAGCAGCGCGGGGGTTGTCTCTGGAAACACCATATATTTT. This codes for CASSAGVVSGNTIYF.

The chain is built from TRBV19 and TRBJ2-1; 9 nucleotides match TRBD1. The V segment lost 3 bases and the J segment 4 bases; nucleotides outside the gene matches: 4. Per the germline V gene, CDR1 is LNHDA and CDR2 is SQIVND (reference sequence). This CDR3 comprises 15 residues. The CDR3 here is CASSIQDRGYNEQFF. The CDR3 DNA follows: TGTGCCAGTAGTATCCAGGACAGGGGTTACAATGAGCAGTTCTTC. Full variable domain (rest looked up from reference TRBV19 and TRBJ2-1): DGGITQSPKYLFRKEGQNVTLSCEQNLNHDAMYWYRQDPGQGLRLIYYSQIVNDFQKGDIAEGYSVSREKKESFPLTVTSAQKNPTAFYLCASSIQDRGYNEQFFGPGTRLTVL.

The chain links TRBV4-1 to TRBJ1-1, with TRBD1 matching 7 bases. This CDR3 spans 14 amino acids. V shed 4 bases, J shed 1 base, and the junction held 3 bases outside the gene matches. Looked up from germline, CDR1 is MGHRA and CDR2 is YSYEKL. CDR3 sequence reads: CASSLGGSNTEAFF. The CDR3 bases are TGCGCCAGCAGCCTAGGGGGCTCGAACACTGAAGCTTTCTTT.